The rows below give T cell receptor beta chains drawn from one sample of a study of T cell repertoires in cytomegalovirus infection. In TCRdb, the reads were re-called with MiXCR into one record per CDR3 protein. Of 310,000 or so distinct CDR3 sequences in the sample, roughly 24% were seen once. What was sequenced was PBMCs. These receptors were taken from a human donor in good health (CMV status not recorded). Some clones in this sample may be carry-over from other donors' samples. Both conserved end residues are part of each CDR3. A D gene is named only where the DNA matches it firmly. Clone size is shown for a subset of rows, as once, few, many or a class of expanded clone.

J gene	D gene	V gene	clone size	CDR3 DNA	CDR3 protein
TRBJ2-2	TRBD1	TRBV7-2	many	TGTGCCAGCAGCTTAGTCACAGGGGGCGACGGGGAGCTGTTTTTT	CASSLVTGGDGELFF
TRBJ2-1	TRBD1	TRBV7-9	many	TGTGCCAGCAGCTACCCGGGACAGGGCTACAATGAGCAGTTCTTC	CASSYPGQGYNEQFF
TRBJ2-1	NA	TRBV19	once	TGTGCCAGTTCCGTTAGTACCAGTATCCCGGCCAATGAGCAGTTCTTC	CASSVSTSIPANEQFF
TRBJ2-5	NA	TRBV7-2	NA	TGTGCCAGCAGCGCCCGGGGGGCGCCCGGGGAGACCCAGTACTTC	CASSARGAPGETQYF
TRBJ2-7	NA	TRBV5-1	NA	TGCGCCAGCAGCTTGCTCGGCCGCCCATCCTACGAGCAGTACTTC	CASSLLGRPSYEQYF
TRBJ2-5	NA	TRBV7-6	NA	TGTGCCAGCAGCCCAAGACAGACGTACCAAGAGACCCAGTACTTC	CASSPRQTYQETQYF
TRBJ2-4	NA	TRBV6-6	many	TGTGCCAGCAGTTACACCCCCCGGGGGGCAAACATTCAGTACTTC	CASSYTPRGANIQYF
TRBJ2-2	NA	TRBV7-3	many	TGTGCCAGCAGCCGCAATACGGGAAACACCGGGGAGCTGTTTTTT	CASSRNTGNTGELFF
TRBJ2-5	NA	TRBV29-1	few	TGCAGCGTTGTTCCCCCCAGCCAAGAGACCCAGTACTTC	CSVVPPSQETQYF
TRBJ1-5	NA	TRBV19	NA	TGTGCCAGTAGTCTACGCCAGAGGAGCAATCAGCCCCAGCATTTT	CASSLRQRSNQPQHF
TRBJ2-3	NA	TRBV20-1	NA	TGCAGTGCTAGAGCTCCAAGCACAGATACGCAGTATTTT	CSARAPSTDTQYF
TRBJ1-2	NA	TRBV27	few	TGTGCCAGCAGTTTACGGGAAATGGGTGGCTACACCTTC	CASSLREMGGYTF
TRBJ2-1	NA	TRBV7-6	many	TGTGCCAGCAGCCCCCCCTCCTACAATGAGCAGTTCTTC	CASSPPSYNEQFF
TRBJ2-5	NA	TRBV27	few	TGTGCCAGCAGTGGGACGAGACTACAACAAGAGACCCAGTACTTC	CASSGTRLQQETQYF
TRBJ2-5	TRBD2	TRBV11-2	NA	TGTGCCAGCAGCCCGACTAGCGGGAGATCTGAGACCCAGTACTTC	CASSPTSGRSETQYF
TRBJ2-2	NA	TRBV5-1	many	TGCGCCAGCAGCTCTCGGACGGGGAACACCGGGGAGCTGTTTTTT	CASSSRTGNTGELFF
TRBJ2-5	TRBD1	TRBV7-2	NA	TGTGCCAGCAGCCCCCGGACAGGGTATGGGCAGACCCAGTACTTC	CASSPRTGYGQTQYF
TRBJ2-7	TRBD1	TRBV20-1	few	TGCAGTGCCTTGACAGGGGGAGGCTACGAGCAGTACTTC	CSALTGGGYEQYF
TRBJ2-5	NA	TRBV7-2	many	TGTGCCAGCAGCTTAATGAACGGAGAGACCCAGTACTTC	CASSLMNGETQYF
TRBJ2-3	TRBD2	TRBV12-3/TRBV12-4	few	TGTGCCAGCAGTCCCCTACGGGGGGGACCTCCGGATACGCAGTATTTT	CASSPLRGGPPDTQYF
TRBJ1-1	NA	TRBV12-3/TRBV12-4	NA	TGTGCCAGCAGACAGCAGAACACTGAAGCTTTCTTT	CASRQQNTEAFF
TRBJ1-4	NA	TRBV6-6	few	TGTGCCAGCACCCTAGGCGGAGAAAAACTGTTTTTT	CASTLGGEKLFF
TRBJ2-3	NA	TRBV20-1	NA	TGCAGTGCTAGAGAACCCGTACAGTCACGTGCAGATACGCAGTATTTT	CSAREPVQSRADTQYF
TRBJ2-5	TRBD2	TRBV7-8	few	TGTGCCAGCAGCTTAGCCATCCGGACTAGCAGGAGAGAGACCCAGTACTTC	CASSLAIRTSRRETQYF
TRBJ1-6	NA	TRBV28	NA	TGTGCCAGCAGTATCCGGCCCGGTTTCGGTTCACCCCTCCACTTT	CASSIRPGFGSPLHF
TRBJ1-2	TRBD1	TRBV4-1	many	TGCGCCAGCAGCCAGACTCCCGGGACAGACTATGGCTACACCTTC	CASSQTPGTDYGYTF
TRBJ2-1	NA	TRBV18	few	TGTGCCAGCTCACCTAACACGGGCGGAGGTGAGCAGTTCTTC	CASSPNTGGGEQFF
TRBJ1-6	TRBD1	TRBV7-2	many	TGTGCCAGCAGCTTATGGACAGGTCGGAATTCACCCCTCCACTTT	CASSLWTGRNSPLHF
TRBJ1-4	NA	TRBV11-1	few	TGTGCCAGCAGCCGCGAACAGGGCGCAAATGAAAAACTGTTTTTT	CASSREQGANEKLFF
TRBJ2-5	NA	TRBV7-2	many	TGTGCCAGCAGCTCCCCCGGCCAGACCCAGTACTTC	CASSSPGQTQYF
TRBJ1-5	NA	TRBV28	NA	TGTGCCAGCAGTTTATCCCGGGGTGGGCCCCAGCATTTT	CASSLSRGGPQHF
TRBJ1-3	NA	TRBV6-1	many	TGTGCCAGCATGGTAGATCTATCTGGAAACACCATATATTTT	CASMVDLSGNTIYF
TRBJ2-7	NA	TRBV28	few	TGTGCCAGCAGTTTATCCGGTATCCACGAGCAGTACTTC	CASSLSGIHEQYF
TRBJ2-1	NA	TRBV7-9	NA	TGTGCCAGCAGCTTTAACCTTTACAATGAGCAGTTCTTC	CASSFNLYNEQFF
TRBJ2-7	TRBD1	TRBV29-1	NA	TGCAGCGTAGGGACAGGGGGCTACGAGCAGTACTTC	CSVGTGGYEQYF
TRBJ1-5	NA	TRBV6-1	few	TGTGCCACCCAGAAGGGGATAGACCAGCCCCAGCATTTT	CATQKGIDQPQHF
TRBJ2-3	TRBD1	TRBV28	many	TGTGCCAGCAGTGAGCCGGGACAGGGCACAGATACGCAGTATTTT	CASSEPGQGTDTQYF
TRBJ2-1	TRBD2	TRBV19	NA	TGTGCCAGTAGTATGCGGCGGGGGGGCCATCGGTTCTTC	CASSMRRGGHRFF
TRBJ1-2	NA	TRBV19	NA	TGTGCCAGTAGTATCTTTGGCATCCGCCCCTATGGCTACACCTTC	CASSIFGIRPYGYTF
TRBJ2-1	NA	TRBV7-2	many	TGTGCCAGCAGCCGGGACTGGGTCTACAATGAGCAGTTCTTC	CASSRDWVYNEQFF
TRBJ2-2	NA	TRBV19	many	TGTGCCAGTAGTATGAGCCAGGCCCTCGGCGGGGAGCTGTTTTTT	CASSMSQALGGELFF
TRBJ2-2	NA	TRBV5-6	few	TGTGCCAGCAGCCCAAACAGGGTCCCCGGGGAGCTGTTTTTT	CASSPNRVPGELFF
TRBJ2-1	NA	TRBV6-1	many	TGTGCCAGCAGTCGGGATGAGCAGTTCTTC	CASSRDEQFF
TRBJ2-1	NA	TRBV28	few	TGTGCCAGCACCCCCCCGAGGTTAGGGGGGGGCAATGAGCAGTTCTTC	CASTPPRLGGGNEQFF
TRBJ1-1	NA	TRBV29-1	NA	TGCAGCGTTGCCGGAAATAGTGAAGCTTTCTTT	CSVAGNSEAFF